This entry lists 7 T cell receptor beta chains sequenced from one sample in a study of T cells after yellow fever vaccination. TCRdb called the 5' RACE reads again in MiXCR, with one record for every CDR3 protein. The sample shows 510,000 or so distinct CDR3 sequences, less than 20% of them seen only once. Sequenced material: PBMCs, taken 15 days after the yellow fever booster vaccination. Receptors originate from a man younger than 40 who received the YFV17D yellow fever vaccine.

This clonotype was found a few times. V usage is TRBV6-2 or TRBV6-3 and J usage is TRBJ2-1, with 12 bases fitting TRBD2. The V gene end was trimmed by 7 bases and the J gene end by 1 base; junction bases not matched to a gene: 8. CDR3 length: 17 amino acids. Germline CDR1 and CDR2: MNHEY and SVGEGT. CDR3: CASNRLAGAVSYNEQFF. Here the CDR3 DNA reads TGTGCCAGCAATCGACTAGCGGGAGCGGTATCCTACAATGAGCAGTTCTTC.

This clonotype was observed a few times. The rearrangement joins TRBV20-1 to TRBJ2-2, with a possible D match to TRBD2 (6 bases). The CDR3 spans 15 residues. Germline lookup yields CDR1 DFQATT and CDR2 SNEGSKA (reference sequence). V was clipped by 4 bases and J by 4 bases, with 16 bases between them. Here the CDR3 reads CSAKGRDWGTGELFF. The CDR3 bases are TGCAGTGCTAAGGGCAGGGACTGGGGCACCGGGGAGCTGTTTTTT.

The chain is built from TRBV20-1 and TRBJ2-7; 7 bases align to TRBD2. J gave up 2 bases and V 0 bases, and 7 bases lay outside the gene matches. This CDR3 spans 15 amino acids. Looked up from germline, CDR1 is DFQATT and CDR2 is SNEGSKA (reference sequence). The DNA of the CDR3 is TGCAGTGCTAGAGATGGAATAGCGGGTACCTACGAGCAGTACTTC. Its translation: CSARDGIAGTYEQYF.

The table lists this clonotype with a few counts. The chain carries TRBV20-1 and TRBJ2-3; possible D gene TRBD2, 6 bases. V was trimmed by 5 bases and J by 2 bases, leaving 14 bases between them. There are 14 residues in the CDR3. CDR1 and CDR2 from the germline V gene are DFQATT and SNEGSKA (reference sequence). CDR3: CSASGTGHTDTQYF. The CDR3 DNA is TGCAGTGCTTCCGGGACTGGGCACACAGATACGCAGTATTTT.

The J gene is TRBJ2-3, the V gene TRBV5-1; 9 bases fit TRBD2. The germline V gene has CDR1 SGHRS and CDR2 YFSETQ. Trimming at V came to 0 bases and at J to 1 base, leaving 9 bases not matched to a gene. The CDR3 length is 18 residues. The CDR3 DNA reads as TGCGCCAGCAGCTTGGAACTTAGCGGGAGTCGGGGCACAGATACGCAGTATTTT. It yields the protein CASSLELSGSRGTDTQYF.

V is TRBV20-1 and J is TRBJ2-7; TRBD1 agrees at 8 bases. V lost 4 bases and J lost 3; bases outside the gene matches: 8. CDR1 and CDR2 from the germline V gene are DFQATT and SNEGSKA (reference sequence). CDR3 length equals 14 residues. DNA for the CDR3: TGCAGTGCTACATCCGGGACAGGAGACTACGAGCAGTACTTC. This codes for CSATSGTGDYEQYF.

The chain is built from TRBV7-2 and TRBJ2-5; weak D call: TRBD2 (6 bases). CDR1 is SGHTA and CDR2 is FQGNSA in the germline V gene. Trimming cost V 1 base and J 2 bases, with 17 bases left between them. This CDR3 region has 17 residues. For the CDR3, the DNA is TGTGCCAGCAGCTTAGGCGCCCCGGGACTGCCACAAGAGACCCAGTACTTC. Translated, it gives CASSLGAPGLPQETQYF.